Listed below are T cell receptor beta chains from one sample, sequenced in a study of T cell repertoires in cytomegalovirus infection. A single record per CDR3 protein comes from TCRdb applying MiXCR to the reads. The sample lists some 240,000 distinct CDR3 sequences, approximately 15% occurring once. Sequencing was done on a sample of CD8+ T cells from PBMCs. Every receptor here comes from a human donor in good health (CMV status not recorded). Some clones in this sample may be carry-over from other donors' samples. The CDR3 runs from the conserved cysteine through the conserved F or W. A D gene is named only where the DNA matches it firmly. The size entry is marked missing in some rows and otherwise reads once, few, many or a size class.

J gene	V gene	D gene	clone size	CDR3 protein	CDR3 DNA
TRBJ1-5	TRBV12-3/TRBV12-4	TRBD1	few	CASSPRLRGLGQPQHF	TGTGCCAGCAGTCCTCGTCTCAGGGGGCTAGGGCAGCCCCAGCATTTT
TRBJ1-1	TRBV19	NA	many	CASSVSGWVNTEAFF	TGTGCCAGTAGTGTTTCAGGGTGGGTGAACACTGAAGCTTTCTTT
TRBJ2-7	TRBV13	TRBD2	few	CASSPTSGTSYEQYF	TGTGCCAGCAGCCCGACTAGCGGTACCTCCTACGAGCAGTACTTC
TRBJ2-2	TRBV5-5	NA	few	CASSSTGEGGELFF	TGTGCCAGCAGCTCCACAGGGGAGGGCGGGGAGCTGTTTTTT
TRBJ2-3	TRBV20-1	NA	NA	CSARNLLAPDTQYF	TGCAGTGCTCGAAACCTCCTAGCGCCAGATACGCAGTATTTT
TRBJ1-3	TRBV7-6	TRBD1	NA	CANSFEDRGAGNTIYF	TGTGCCAACAGCTTCGAGGACAGGGGTGCTGGAAACACCATATATTTT
TRBJ2-1	TRBV11-2	NA	many	CASSFAFGGNNEQFF	TGTGCCAGCAGCTTTGCGTTTGGGGGGAACAATGAGCAGTTCTTC
TRBJ1-1	TRBV28	TRBD1	many	CASSLDRGGTEAFF	TGTGCCAGCAGTTTGGACAGGGGGGGCACTGAAGCTTTCTTT
TRBJ2-5	TRBV7-8	NA	many	CASSHLRDQETQYF	TGTGCCAGCAGTCATTTGCGGGACCAAGAGACCCAGTACTTC
TRBJ1-4	TRBV7-6	NA	many	CASRPEAGVEKLFF	TGTGCCAGCAGGCCAGAGGCAGGGGTTGAAAAACTGTTTTTT
TRBJ2-7	TRBV7-2	NA	few	CASSSGLNPLYEQYF	TGTGCCAGCAGCTCTGGACTTAATCCTCTCTACGAGCAGTACTTC
TRBJ2-7	TRBV7-2	TRBD1	NA	CASTLGLPGTEGYEQYF	TGTGCCAGCACCTTGGGTTTACCCGGGACAGAAGGCTACGAGCAGTACTTC
TRBJ2-7	TRBV20-1	TRBD2	NA	CSARTGRGGSYEQYF	TGCAGTGCTAGAACGGGGCGGGGGGGTTCCTACGAGCAGTACTTC
TRBJ1-1	TRBV5-1	TRBD1	NA	CASSSLNSTGWGTEAFF	TGCGCCAGCAGCTCCCTTAATTCGACAGGGTGGGGAACTGAAGCTTTCTTT
TRBJ1-4	TRBV3-1	NA	NA	CASSQGRGLRLNEKLFF	TGTGCCAGCAGCCAAGGACGGGGACTGAGACTTAATGAAAAACTGTTTTTT
TRBJ1-1	TRBV27	NA	NA	CASSFRTENTEAFF	TGTGCCAGCAGTTTCCGGACAGAGAACACTGAAGCTTTCTTT
TRBJ2-3	TRBV4-1	NA	few	CASSQDPVMTSTDTQYF	TGCGCCAGCAGCCAAGACCCGGTGATGACTAGCACAGATACGCAGTATTTT